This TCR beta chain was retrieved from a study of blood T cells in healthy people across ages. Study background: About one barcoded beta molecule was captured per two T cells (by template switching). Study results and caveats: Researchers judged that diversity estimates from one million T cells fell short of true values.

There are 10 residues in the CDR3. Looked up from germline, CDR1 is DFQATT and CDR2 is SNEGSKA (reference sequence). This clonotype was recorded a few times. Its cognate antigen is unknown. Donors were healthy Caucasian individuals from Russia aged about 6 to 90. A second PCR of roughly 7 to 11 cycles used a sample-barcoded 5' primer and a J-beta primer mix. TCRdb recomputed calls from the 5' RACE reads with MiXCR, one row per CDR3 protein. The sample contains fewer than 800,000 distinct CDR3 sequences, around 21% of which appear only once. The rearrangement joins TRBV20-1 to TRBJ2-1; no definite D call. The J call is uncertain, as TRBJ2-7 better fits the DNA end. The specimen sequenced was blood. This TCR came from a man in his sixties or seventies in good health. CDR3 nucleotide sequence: TGCAGTGTCGGATCCTACGAGCAGTACTTC. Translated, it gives CSVGSYEQYF.